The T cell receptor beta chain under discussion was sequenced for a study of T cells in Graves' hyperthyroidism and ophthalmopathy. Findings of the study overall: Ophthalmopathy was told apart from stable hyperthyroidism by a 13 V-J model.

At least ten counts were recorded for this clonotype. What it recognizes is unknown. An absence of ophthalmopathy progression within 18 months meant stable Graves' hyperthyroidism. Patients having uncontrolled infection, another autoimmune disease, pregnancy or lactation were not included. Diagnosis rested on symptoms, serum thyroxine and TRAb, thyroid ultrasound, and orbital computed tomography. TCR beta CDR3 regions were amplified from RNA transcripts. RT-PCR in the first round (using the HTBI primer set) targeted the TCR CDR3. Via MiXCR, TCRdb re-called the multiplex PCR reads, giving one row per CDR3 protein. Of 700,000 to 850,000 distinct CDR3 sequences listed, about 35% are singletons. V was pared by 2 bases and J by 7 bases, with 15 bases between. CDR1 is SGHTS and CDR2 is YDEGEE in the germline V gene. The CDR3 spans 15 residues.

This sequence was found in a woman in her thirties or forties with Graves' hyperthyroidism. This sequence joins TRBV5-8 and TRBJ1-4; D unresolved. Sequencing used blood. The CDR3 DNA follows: TGTGCCAGCAGCTTAGCCTCGGACCGAGGTGAAAAACTGTTTTTT. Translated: CASSLASDRGEKLFF. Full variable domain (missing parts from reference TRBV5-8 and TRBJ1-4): EAGVTQSPTHLIKTRGQQATLRCSPISGHTSVYWYQQALGLGLQFLLWYDEGEERNRGNFPPRFSGRQFPNYSSELNVNALELEDSALYLCASSLASDRGEKLFFGSGTQLSVL.